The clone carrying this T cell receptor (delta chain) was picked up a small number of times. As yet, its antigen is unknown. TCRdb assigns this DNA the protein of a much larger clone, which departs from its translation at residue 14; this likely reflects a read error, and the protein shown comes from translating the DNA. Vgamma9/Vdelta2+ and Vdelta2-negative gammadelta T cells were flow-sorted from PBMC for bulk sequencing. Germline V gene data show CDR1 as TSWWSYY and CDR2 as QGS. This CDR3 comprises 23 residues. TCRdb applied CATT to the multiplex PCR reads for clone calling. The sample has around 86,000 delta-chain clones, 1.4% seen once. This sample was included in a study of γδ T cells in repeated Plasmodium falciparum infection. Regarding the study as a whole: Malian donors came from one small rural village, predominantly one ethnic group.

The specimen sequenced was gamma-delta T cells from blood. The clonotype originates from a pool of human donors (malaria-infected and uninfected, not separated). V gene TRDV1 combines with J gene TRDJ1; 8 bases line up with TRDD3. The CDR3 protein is CALGELPYGWGKRPYRNTDKLIF. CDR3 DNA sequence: TGTGCTCTTGGGGAACTTCCCTACGGCTGGGGGAAGCGGCCCTATCGAAACACCGATAAACTCATATTT.